These 2 T cell receptor beta chains came from one sample sequenced in a study of blood T cell repertoires in COVID-19. Data came from immunoSEQ multiplex PCR; TCRdb stores just in-frame clones and leaves some out. This sample has 250,000 to 300,000 clones, with about 88% found just once. Sequencing was done on a sample of peripheral blood. These receptors were obtained from a woman aged 40 to 55 who had recovered from COVID-19.

V gene TRBV5-1 combines with J gene TRBJ2-1, with a possible D match to TRBD2 (6 bases). The V and J ends lost 4 bases and 4 bases respectively, with 15 bases between them. The germline V gene has CDR1 SGHRS and CDR2 YFSETQ. The CDR3 length is 15 residues. For the CDR3, the DNA is TGCGCCAGCAGCCCCGTTGGTAGCGGTTACAATGAGCAGTTCTTC. Protein product: CASSPVGSGYNEQFF.

This CDR3 reads CASRRRTSGRGDTQYF. The CDR3 DNA reads TGTGCCAGCAGACGACGGACTAGCGGGAGGGGAGATACGCAGTATTTT. The genes are TRBV7-2 and TRBJ2-3; 15 bases agree with TRBD2. V shed 6 bases and J 5 bases; nucleotides not matched to a gene: 6. Looked up from germline, CDR1 is SGHTA and CDR2 is FQGNSA. The CDR3 runs 16 residues.